Listed here are 4 T cell receptor beta chains from one sample, sequenced in a study of cytomegalovirus exposure and HLA in healthy donors (TCRdb year 2017). Libraries were constructed by the immunoSEQ multiplex PCR assay. A mixture of 60 forward primers for TCR Vbeta segments and 13 reverse primers for TCR Jbeta segments was used in the multiplex PCR. As stored in TCRdb, this immuneACCESS dataset retains in-frame rearrangements with V and J assigned. A fraction of the clones does not appear; measured against another copy, unresolved V genes explain less than half of the discrepancy, and the remainder lacks a known reason. The sample table holds some 140,000 clones, of which about 80% were seen once. About 6.8% of the sample belongs to the ten largest clones. The sequencing input was PBMCs. All receptors derive from a man aged 35 to 55 in good health and CMV-seropositive.

The chain carries TRBV6-6 and TRBJ2-2; TRBD2 agrees at 8 bases. V was pared by 7 bases and J by 2 bases, with 3 bases of the junction left unmatched. Looked up from germline, CDR1 is MNHNY and CDR2 is SVGAGI (reference sequence). The CDR3 is 14 residues long. The CDR3 loop is CASTGGKNTGELFF. The CDR3 nucleotides are TGTGCCAGCACGGGAGGGAAAAACACCGGGGAGCTGTTTTTT.

V and J are TRBV2 and TRBJ1-6; D gene uncertain. V lost 1 base and J 0 bases, leaving 4 bases between the germline ends. CDR1 and CDR2 from the germline V gene are SNHLY and FYNNEI. This CDR3 has 15 residues. The CDR3 is CASSEVSSYNSPLHF. The DNA of the CDR3 is TGTGCCAGCAGTGAAGTGAGCTCCTATAATTCACCCCTCCACTTT.

The rearrangement links TRBV7-9 to TRBJ2-1, with 7 positions matching TRBD2. In germline, CDR1 is SEHNR, CDR2 FQNEAQ (reference sequence). V shed 5 bases, J shed 5 bases, and the junction held 6 bases outside the gene matches. The CDR3 runs to 14 residues. The CDR3 coding sequence is TGTGCCAGCAGCCTAGGGGACTACAACAATGAGCAGTTCTTC. Translating gives CASSLGDYNNEQFF.

This clone was counted between two and nine times. This rearrangement joins TRBV2 to TRBJ1-1; 12 bases match TRBD1. Germline V lookup: CDR1 SNHLY, CDR2 FYNNEI. The J segment lost 4 bases and the V segment lost 5 bases, leaving 17 bases of the junction unmatched. CDR3 length equals 19 residues. CDR3 in amino acids: CASSPYYTGTGGFGTEAFF. CDR3 sequence (DNA): TGTGCCAGCAGTCCTTATTATACCGGGACAGGGGGCTTCGGCACTGAAGCTTTCTTT.